This TCR beta chain stems from a study of OX40 agonist ivuxolimab in advanced cancers. For the study in its entirety: The costimulatory receptor OX40 (CD134) was targeted by ivuxolimab, a fully human IgG2 agonistic monoclonal antibody. Peripheral TCRbeta sequencing aimed to test whether ivuxolimab altered TCR sequence diversity and caused clonal T-cell expansion. Three dose-escalation patients achieved partial responses, one with hepatocellular carcinoma and two with cutaneous melanoma. The paper reports the monotherapy dose-escalation portion (N = 52 patients) of the phase I ivuxolimab trial. Intravenous ivuxolimab was administered to patients every 2 weeks at six dose levels: 0.01, 0.1, 0.3, 1.5, 3 and 10 mg/kg. Patients were allowed to have had prior anti-PD-1, anti-PD-L1 or anti-CTLA-4 therapy, and approximately 40% of the dose-escalation patients had been treated with checkpoint inhibitors. In the dose-escalation cohort, about four fifths of patients were male, and the mean age was around 65 years with a range of roughly 20 to 79. Among the approximately 54 dose-escalation patients, around 20 had hepatocellular carcinoma, roughly 15 melanoma, 9 renal cell carcinoma and 9 head and neck cancer.

Patients with autoimmune disease history or receiving systemic immunosuppression were excluded from the trial. In every dose cohort, peripheral blood was drawn for TCR sequencing at baseline, cycle 4 day 1, and cycle 7 day 1. Samples were obtained from an open-label, multicenter, first-in-human phase I dose-escalation trial of ivuxolimab. The trial enrolled adults with locally advanced or metastatic head and neck squamous cell, hepatocellular, melanoma or renal cell carcinoma. Before TCR sequencing, CD4+ T cells and CD8+ T cells from peripheral blood were sorted into separate populations. Overall results and qualifications from the work: After ivuxolimab, expanded clones were on average more numerous among CD8+ T cells than among CD4+ T cells. Antigen specificity was not determined for the clonally expanded peripheral T cells. At doses of 0.1 to 3.0 mg/kg, clonal expansion of both CD4+ and CD8+ T cells in blood was seen between baseline and week 6. In the 0.1-3.0 mg/kg groups, partial responders had among the lowest normalized peripheral clonal expansion, particularly in CD8+ T cells. Low levels of normalized T-cell clonal expansion were also seen in some nonresponding patients.

Genomic DNA was isolated from the sorted cells so that the TCRbeta CDR3 region could be sequenced. The immunoSEQ Assay was used for sequencing of TCRbeta CDR3 regions. Imported from immuneACCESS, the table was reduced by TCRdb to in-frame sequences with V and J called. These copies leave out some clones; in studies compared against another copy, an unresolved V gene accounts for under half, and the cause of the remainder is not known. The sample table lists roughly 80,000 clones, roughly nine tenths of them with a count of one. The ten largest clonotypes hold roughly 0.77% of the sample. The CDR3 has 11 amino acids, counting the end cysteine and phenylalanine. The DNA shown is the 33-base CDR3, in frame from base 1. Between the V and J ends, shortened by 2 bases and 5 bases respectively, the junction contains 5 bases. CDR1 and CDR2 were assigned from the germline V gene as SGHRS and YFSETQ. This clone appeared a single time. The antigen this receptor binds is unknown. No base-level quality is on record; no much larger clone is a single base apart.

Here the chain combines TRBV5-1 and TRBJ2-7; no D gene call is confident. This sequence originates from an adult with an advanced solid tumor such as melanoma, head and neck, liver or kidney cancer. Specimen: CD4+ or CD8+ T cells sorted from blood, collected in a trial of the OX40 agonist ivuxolimab. The nucleotide sequence reads TGCGCCAGCAGCTTAAGGAACGAGCAGTACTTC. It translates to CASSLRNEQYF.